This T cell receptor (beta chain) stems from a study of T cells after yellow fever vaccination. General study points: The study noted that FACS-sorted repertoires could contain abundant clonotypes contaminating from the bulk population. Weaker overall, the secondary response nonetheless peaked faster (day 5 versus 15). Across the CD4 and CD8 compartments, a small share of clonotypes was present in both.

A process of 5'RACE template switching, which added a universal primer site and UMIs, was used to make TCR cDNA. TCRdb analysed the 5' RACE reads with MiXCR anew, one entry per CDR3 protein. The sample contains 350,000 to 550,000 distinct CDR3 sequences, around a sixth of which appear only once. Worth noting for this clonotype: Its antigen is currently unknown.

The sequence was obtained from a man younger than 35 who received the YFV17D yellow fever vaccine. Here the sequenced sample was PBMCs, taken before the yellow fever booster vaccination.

The DNA for the CDR3 is TGCGCCAGCAGCCAAATGGGACAGGGGTACCAAGAGACCCAGTACTTC. Its translation is CASSQMGQGYQETQYF. The chain links TRBV5-1 to TRBJ2-5, with 10 bases identical to TRBD1. V lost 4 bases to trimming and J lost 0 bases; unmatched junction nucleotides: 6. Germline V gives CDR1 SGHRS, CDR2 YFSETQ. This CDR3 is built from 16 residues. The complete variable domain, with remaining parts taken from reference TRBV5-1 and TRBJ2-5, reads KAGVTQTPRYLIKTRGQQVTLSCSPISGHRSVSWYQQTPGQGLQFLFEYFSETQRNKGNFPGRFSGRQFSNSRSEMNVSTLELGDSALYLCASSQMGQGYQETQYFGPGTRLLVL.